Following are 5 T cell receptor beta chains from one sample sequenced in a study of shared clonotypes between healthy human individuals. Profiled with immunoSEQ multiplex PCR; TCRdb holds only in-frame clones, not every one. The sample has roughly 1,100,000 clones; under 80% are singletons. The sample taken for sequencing was memory CD4+ T cells sorted from blood. This sample's subset: CD45RA-negative fraction. These receptors came from a young man in good health.

This clone was detected only a few times. V gene TRBV7-2 combines with J gene TRBJ2-3; D remains unclear. V was shortened by 6 bases and J by 1 base, with 14 bases between the two germline ends. The CDR3 contains 15 residues. Germline CDR1 is SGHTA and CDR2 is FQGNSA. The CDR3 region is CASSRTRGGTDTQYF. The CDR3 nucleotides are TGTGCCAGCAGTCGGACCCGCGGAGGCACAGATACGCAGTATTTT. Looking up the rest from reference TRBV7-2 and TRBJ2-3 gives the full variable domain: GAGVSQSPSNKVTEKGKDVELRCDPISGHTALYWYRQSLGQGLEFLIYFQGNSAPDKSGLPSDRFSAERTGGSVSTLTIQRTQQEDSAVYLCASSRTRGGTDTQYFGPGTRLTVL.

This clone showed up just a few times. This chain connects TRBV2 to TRBJ1-2; D possibly corresponds to TRBD1 (6 bases). V lost 2 bases, J lost 4 bases, and 8 bases lay in between. Germline loops: CDR1 SNHLY, CDR2 FYNNEI. The CDR3 extends over 13 amino acids. The chain's CDR3 is CASSERQVYGYTF. DNA for the CDR3: TGTGCCAGCAGTGAACGACAGGTCTATGGCTACACCTTC.

The J gene is TRBJ2-2, the V gene TRBV5-6; D gene uncertain. The CDR3 length is 15 residues. The V end was cut by 0 bases, the J end by 5 bases, with 11 bases between. CDR1 is SGHDT and CDR2 is YYEEEE in the germline V gene. The CDR3 reads CASSLGQVWTGELFF. The CDR3 coding sequence is TGTGCCAGCAGCTTGGGGCAGGTTTGGACCGGGGAGCTGTTTTTT.

About this clone itself: The sample contains more than one DNA sequence encoding this CDR3. The chain is built from TRBV5-1 and TRBJ2-6; unclear D gene. Germline V lookup: CDR1 SGHRS, CDR2 YFSETQ. The V end was cut by 1 base, the J end by 1 base, with 6 bases between. This CDR3 comprises 15 residues. The CDR3 protein is CASSLLVSGANVLTF. For the CDR3, the DNA is TGCGCCAGCAGCTTGCTGGTTTCTGGGGCCAACGTCCTGACTTTC.

V is TRBV6-5 and J is TRBJ2-7, with D perhaps given as TRBD1 or TRBD2 (5 bases each). V gave up 8 bases and J gave up 6 bases, with 20 bases separating them. The V gene's germline CDR1 is MNHEY and CDR2 SVGAGI. The CDR3 covers 14 residues. DNA for the CDR3: TGTGCCAGCCGAACTTGGGACCGCAAGCCCGAGCAGTACTTC. Amino acids: CASRTWDRKPEQYF.